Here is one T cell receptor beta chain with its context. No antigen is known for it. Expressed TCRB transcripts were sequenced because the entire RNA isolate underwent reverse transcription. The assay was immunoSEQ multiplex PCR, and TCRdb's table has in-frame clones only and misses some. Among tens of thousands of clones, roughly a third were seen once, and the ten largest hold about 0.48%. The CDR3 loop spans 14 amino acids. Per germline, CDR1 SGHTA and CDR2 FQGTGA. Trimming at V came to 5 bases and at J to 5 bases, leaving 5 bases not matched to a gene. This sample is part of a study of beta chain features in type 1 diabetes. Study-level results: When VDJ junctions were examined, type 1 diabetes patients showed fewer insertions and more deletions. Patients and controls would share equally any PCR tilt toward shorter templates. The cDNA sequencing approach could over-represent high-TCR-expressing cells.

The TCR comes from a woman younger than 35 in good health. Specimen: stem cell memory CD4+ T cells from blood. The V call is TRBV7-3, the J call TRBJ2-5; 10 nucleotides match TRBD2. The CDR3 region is CASSPGTSVETQYF. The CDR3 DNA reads TGTGCCAGCAGCCCGGGGACTAGCGTTGAGACCCAGTACTTC.